The 18 T cell receptor beta chains in this list originate from one sample, sequenced in a study of identical twins. TCRdb itself ran the 5' RACE reads through MiXCR, one entry per CDR3 protein. The sample records about 530,000 distinct CDR3 sequences, 12% to 15% being singletons. This sample also belongs to another study, concerning yellow fever vaccine responses in identical twins.

The specimen was CD4+ T cells sorted from blood. These receptors were taken from a woman between 18 and 30 years old in good health.

This chain links TRBV7-6 with TRBJ1-6; 8 nucleotides align to TRBD1. There are 14 residues in the CDR3. Germline assignment: CDR1 SGHVS and CDR2 FNYEAQ. V gave up 3 bases and J gave up 9 bases; unmatched junction bases: 4. The CDR3 protein is CASSFQGASSPLHF. The CDR3 DNA follows: TGTGCCAGCAGCTTTCAGGGGGCGAGTTCACCCCTCCACTTT. Complete variable domain (other parts from reference TRBV7-6 and TRBJ1-6): GAGVSQSPRYKVTKRGQDVALRCDPISGHVSLYWYRQALGQGPEFLTYFNYEAQQDKSGLPNDRFSAERPEGSISTLTIQRTEQRDSAMYRCASSFQGASSPLHFGNGTRLTVT.

The chain is built from TRBV24-1 and TRBJ2-3, with a tentative D call TRBD2 (6 bases). The germline V gene has CDR1 KGHDR and CDR2 SFDVKD. The V end lost 2 bases, the J end lost 3 bases, and 17 bases lay between the germline ends. There are 17 residues in the CDR3. The CDR3 DNA reads as TGTGCCACCAGTGATTCCCCGGTAGCGGTTGCTACAGATACGCAGTATTTT. This codes for CATSDSPVAVATDTQYF.

V gene TRBV27 combines with J gene TRBJ2-7; 9 bases fit TRBD2. CDR3 length: 14 residues. Germline V gene sequence: CDR1 MNHEY, CDR2 SMNVEV (reference sequence). The trim removed 6 bases at V and 6 bases at J, leaving 9 bases unmatched. As DNA, the CDR3 is TGTGCCAGCAGACGGGCTAGCGGGGAAGTCGAGCAGTACTTC. Translated, it gives CASRRASGEVEQYF.

In this sample, this clonotype turned up many times. The chain carries TRBV12-3 or TRBV12-4 and TRBJ1-2; 7 bases are shared with TRBD1. CDR3 length: 16 amino acids. V lost 3 bases, J lost 0 bases, and 7 bases stayed unmatched. The CDR3 DNA follows: TGTGCCAGCAGTTTCGCTTCAGGGGGTTCTAACTATGGCTACACCTTC. Its protein product is CASSFASGGSNYGYTF.

On this clonotype itself: At one boundary the junction diverges from the germline segment, which might be a read error. This rearrangement joins TRBV7-9 to TRBJ2-1; possibly TRBD2 for D (5 bases). The CDR3 loop spans 15 amino acids. The V gene's germline CDR1 is SEHNR and CDR2 FQNEAQ (reference sequence). The CDR3 DNA reads TGTGCCAGCAGCTTGGTGGGAGACGGCTACAATGAGCGGTTCTTC. This gives the protein CASSLVGDGYNERFF. Filled out from reference TRBV7-9 and TRBJ2-1, the complete variable domain reads DTGVSQNPRHKITKRGQNVTFRCDPISEHNRLYWYRQTLGQGPEFLTYFQNEAQLEKSRLLSDRFSAERPKGSFSTLEIQRTEQGDSAMYLCASSLVGDGYNERFFGPGTRLTVL.

This clonotype has more than one count but fewer than ten. This chain links TRBV5-4 with TRBJ1-1, with TRBD1 matching over 7 bases. Germline V CDR1 and CDR2: SGHNT, YYREEE (reference sequence). J lost 0 bases, V lost 5 bases, and 7 bases had no gene match. This CDR3 region has 15 residues. The CDR3, as DNA: TGTGCCAGCAGTACAGGGGAATTCGTGAACACTGAAGCTTTCTTT. The encoded protein is CASSTGEFVNTEAFF.

This clonotype was detected only a few times. The V call is TRBV27, the J call TRBJ2-1, with D perhaps given as TRBD1 or TRBD2 (6 bases each). The germline V gene encodes CDR1 MNHEY and CDR2 SMNVEV (reference sequence). The V gene lost 7 bases and the J gene lost 9 bases, with 19 bases spanning the gap. The CDR3 sequence is 14 residues long. The CDR3 spells CASNRLGGKTEQFF. The CDR3 nucleotides are TGTGCCAGCAATAGACTAGGGGGGAAGACTGAGCAGTTCTTC.

This clonotype came up a few times. The chain employs TRBV24-1 and TRBJ2-2, with a tentative D call TRBD2 (5 bases). Deletions cut 8 bases from V and 5 bases from J, with 14 bases between. Germline lookup yields CDR1 KGHDR and CDR2 SFDVKD. The CDR3 has 14 amino acids. The DNA for the CDR3 is TGTGCCACCAAGCCGGGCGGGCGAACCGGGGAGCTGTTTTTT. This codes for CATKPGGRTGELFF.

This clonotype was seen ten or more times. The chain recombines TRBV12-3 or TRBV12-4 with TRBJ2-7; no definite D call. The CDR3 sequence is 10 residues long. The V and J ends lost 9 bases and 3 bases respectively, with 6 bases between them. Written as DNA, the CDR3 is TGTGCCAGTGCAAACTACGAGCAGTACTTC. It translates to CASANYEQYF.

This clonotype was picked up a small number of times. The V gene is TRBV3-1, the J gene TRBJ2-5; D remains ambiguous. Trimming removed 3 bases from V and 5 bases from J, with 10 bases in between. This CDR3 is 13 amino acids long. Germline-derived CDR1 and CDR2 are LGHDT and YNNKEL (reference sequence). CDR3 protein: CASSHDSPETQYF. The CDR3 DNA follows: TGTGCCAGCAGCCATGATAGCCCCGAGACCCAGTACTTC.

This clonotype occurred a few times. V and J are TRBV4-2 and TRBJ2-5; D not resolved. The CDR3 length is 15 residues. V dropped 0 bases and J dropped 4 bases, with 12 bases sitting between them. The germline gives CDR1 LGHNA, CDR2 YNFKEQ. The CDR3 is CASSQDFTVRETQYF. The CDR3 coding sequence is TGTGCCAGCAGCCAAGACTTTACCGTTCGAGAGACCCAGTACTTC.

There are a few counts of this clonotype. This chain uses TRBV3-1 with TRBJ2-1, with 14 bases fitting TRBD2. The CDR3 is made up of 16 amino acids. Germline assignment: CDR1 LGHDT and CDR2 YNNKEL (reference sequence). The J segment lost 11 bases and the V segment lost 0 bases, leaving 6 bases of the junction unmatched. CDR3 bases: TGTGCCAGCAGCCAAGATCCGGGGACTAGCGGGAGAAAGCAGTTCTTC. Residues: CASSQDPGTSGRKQFF.

The rearrangement links TRBV4-1 to TRBJ2-5, with TRBD2 identical over 10 bases. This CDR3 contains 17 residues. V gave up 0 bases and J gave up 5 bases; unmatched junction bases: 9. CDR1 is MGHRA, CDR2 YSYEKL, per germline. CDR3 nucleotides: TGCGCCAGCAGCCAAGATCCCCTAGCGGGGGTCCGGGAGACCCAGTACTTC. Translated, it gives CASSQDPLAGVRETQYF.

This chain uses TRBV20-1 with TRBJ2-1, with 11 bases aligning to TRBD2. Germline V gene lookup returns CDR1 DFQATT and CDR2 SNEGSKA (reference sequence). CDR3 size: 18 residues. Germline trimming cut 0 bases from V and 0 bases from J; bases unmatched to any gene: 7. The CDR3 sequence is CSARDLAGGPSSYNEQFF. DNA of the CDR3: TGCAGTGCTAGAGATCTAGCGGGGGGACCTAGCTCCTACAATGAGCAGTTCTTC.

This clonotype has ten or more counts. The rearrangement joins TRBV12-3 or TRBV12-4 to TRBJ2-2; 12 nucleotides match TRBD2. V lost 5 bases, J lost 5 bases, and 6 bases stayed unmatched. This CDR3 contains 16 residues. CDR3 sequence (DNA): TGTGCCAGCAGTCCGGGGCTAGCGGGAGGGACCGGGGAGCTGTTTTTT. Encoded protein: CASSPGLAGGTGELFF.

The rearrangement links TRBV15 to TRBJ2-7, with no clear D. The CDR3 covers 17 residues. Germline V gene lookup returns CDR1 LNHNV and CDR2 YYDKDF (reference sequence). V was clipped by 0 bases and J by 0 bases, with 15 bases between them. DNA for the CDR3: TGTGCCACCAGCAGAGATCTCAACGTAATCGGCTCCTACGAGCAGTACTTC. Its protein is CATSRDLNVIGSYEQYF.

This clonotype has a handful of counts. The rearrangement joins TRBV24-1 to TRBJ2-5; D unresolved. V was cut by 2 bases and J by 5 bases, with 2 bases left in between. The CDR3 loop spans 11 amino acids. The germline CDR1 and CDR2 sequences are KGHDR and SFDVKD. The CDR3 DNA reads TGTGCCACCAGTGATTATGAGACCCAGTACTTC. The encoded protein is CATSDYETQYF.

This clonotype was seen only a few times. The chain couples TRBV3-1 to TRBJ2-1, with D perhaps given as TRBD1 or TRBD2 (6 bases each). The CDR3 runs to 15 residues. Trimming pared 4 bases from V and 5 bases from J, leaving 15 bases between. Germline CDR1 is LGHDT and CDR2 is YNNKEL (reference sequence). This CDR3 is CASSPWGAEDNEQFF. The CDR3, as DNA: TGTGCCAGCAGCCCTTGGGGGGCGGAGGACAATGAGCAGTTCTTC.